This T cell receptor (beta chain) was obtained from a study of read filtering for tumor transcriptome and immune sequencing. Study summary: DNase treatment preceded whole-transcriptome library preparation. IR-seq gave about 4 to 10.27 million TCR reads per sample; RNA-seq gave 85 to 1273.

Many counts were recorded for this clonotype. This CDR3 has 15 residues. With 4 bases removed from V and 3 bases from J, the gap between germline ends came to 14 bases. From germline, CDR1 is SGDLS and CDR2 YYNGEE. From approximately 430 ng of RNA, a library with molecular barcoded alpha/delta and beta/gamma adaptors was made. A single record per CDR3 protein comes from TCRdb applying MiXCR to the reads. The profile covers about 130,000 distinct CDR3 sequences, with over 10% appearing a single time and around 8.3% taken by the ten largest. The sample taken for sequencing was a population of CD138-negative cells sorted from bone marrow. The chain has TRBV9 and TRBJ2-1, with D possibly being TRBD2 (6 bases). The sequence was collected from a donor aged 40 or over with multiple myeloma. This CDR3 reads CASSPTGVVYNEQFF. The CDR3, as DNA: TGTGCCAGCAGCCCGACGGGGGTAGTCTACAATGAGCAGTTCTTC.